What follows are 12 T cell receptor beta chains derived from one specimen sequenced in a study of blood T cell repertoires in COVID-19. Libraries were prepared by immunoSEQ multiplex PCR; TCRdb keeps only in-frame clonotypes and omits some of them. The sample includes over 400,000 clones, roughly 89% of them seen just once. What was sequenced was peripheral blood. The receptors shown here come from a woman in her forties or fifties with COVID-19, enrolled during active disease.

The rearrangement uses TRBV30 and TRBJ2-5, with D possibly being TRBD1 (6 bases). CDR3 length: 12 residues. Trimming stripped 5 bases from V and 4 bases from J, with 11 bases between. Germline V gives CDR1 GTSNPN, CDR2 SVGIG (reference sequence). The CDR3 DNA sequence: TGTGCCTGGGGGACATTAAGAGAGACCCAGTACTTC. Protein product: CAWGTLRETQYF.

About this clone: Other DNA variants within this sample encode the same CDR3. The chain carries TRBV5-1 and TRBJ2-2; 7 nucleotides agree with TRBD1. This CDR3 spans 15 amino acids. Germline assignment: CDR1 SGHRS and CDR2 YFSETQ. The V gene end was trimmed by 0 bases and the J gene end by 1 base; junction bases not matched to a gene: 0. The DNA for the CDR3 is TGCGCCAGCAGCTTGGGACAGGGGAACACCGGGGAGCTGTTTTTT. This gives the protein CASSLGQGNTGELFF.

The V gene is TRBV4-1, the J gene TRBJ2-1, with 10 bases fitting TRBD2. Losses at the gene ends were 4 bases for V and 7 bases for J; bases not matched to a gene: 7. Germline-derived CDR1 and CDR2 are MGHRA and YSYEKL. The CDR3 contains 15 residues. CDR3 DNA: TGCGCCAGCAGCCTTAGCGGGGGGAGTAGGAATGAGCAGTTCTTC. Translated, it gives CASSLSGGSRNEQFF.

This clone has just a few counts. The chain carries TRBV5-6 and TRBJ2-7; 10 nucleotides agree with TRBD1. Looked up from germline, CDR1 is SGHDT and CDR2 is YYEEEE. The CDR3 loop spans 15 amino acids. The ends lost 4 bases at V and 2 bases at J; junction bases unmatched: 6. The CDR3: CASSAGTGATYEQYF. CDR3 sequence (DNA): TGTGCCAGCAGCGCCGGGACAGGGGCGACCTACGAGCAGTACTTC. Variable domain in full (rest from reference TRBV5-6 and TRBJ2-7): DAGVTQSPTHLIKTRGQQVTLRCSPKSGHDTVSWYQQALGQGPQFIFQYYEEEERQRGNFPDRFSGHQFPNYSSELNVNALLLGDSALYLCASSAGTGATYEQYFGPGTRLTVT.

V and J are TRBV5-6 and TRBJ2-1, with 10 bases that match TRBD2. CDR1 is SGHDT and CDR2 is YYEEEE in the germline V gene. The trim removed 1 base at V and 0 bases at J, leaving 7 bases unmatched. The CDR3 is 18 amino acids. CDR3 nucleotides: TGTGCCAGCAGCTTGCTAGCGGGGGCCCCGAGCTCCTACAATGAGCAGTTCTTC. Amino acid sequence: CASSLLAGAPSSYNEQFF.

This clone has just one count. The V call is TRBV5-4, the J call TRBJ2-3; 10 nucleotides line up with TRBD2. V shed 2 bases, J shed 4 bases, and the junction held 4 bases outside the gene matches. There are 15 residues in the CDR3. Germline V CDR1 and CDR2: SGHNT, YYREEE (reference sequence). The CDR3 sequence: CASSLLAGHSDTQYF. The CDR3 nucleotides are TGTGCCAGCAGCTTACTAGCGGGGCATTCAGATACGCAGTATTTT.

The V and J genes are TRBV27 and TRBJ1-4; 9 nucleotides line up with TRBD1. Trimming took 3 bases from V and 8 from J; bases not matched to a gene: 4. The length of the CDR3 is 14 residues. Germline V gives CDR1 MNHEY, CDR2 SMNVEV (reference sequence). The CDR3 coding sequence is TGTGCCAGCAGTTTGGGACAGGGATGGGAAAAACTGTTTTTT. This encodes CASSLGQGWEKLFF. The whole variable domain, remainder taken from reference TRBV27 and TRBJ1-4, is EAQVTQNPRYLITVTGKKLTVTCSQNMNHEYMSWYRQDPGLGLRQIYYSMNVEVTDKGDVPEGYKVSRKEKRNFPLILESPSPNQTSLYFCASSLGQGWEKLFFGSGTQLSVL.

This clone occurred a few times. V and J are TRBV29-1 and TRBJ1-2, with TRBD1 as a possible D gene (5 bases). This CDR3 has 13 amino acids. The germline V and J ends were trimmed by 7 bases and 8 bases, with 20 bases remaining between them. CDR1 and CDR2 (germline): SQVTM, ANQGSEA. The CDR3 is CSALIPGVWGYTF. Here the CDR3 DNA reads TGCAGCGCCTTAATCCCGGGGGTATGGGGCTACACCTTC.

The rearrangement links TRBV9 to TRBJ2-3; possibly TRBD2 for D (5 bases). The CDR3 is 13 amino acids. From germline, CDR1 is SGDLS and CDR2 YYNGEE. V was shortened by 7 bases and J by 5 bases, with 14 bases between the two germline ends. CDR3: CASGLRVGDTQYF. CDR3 bases: TGTGCCAGCGGTTTGAGGGTTGGAGATACGCAGTATTTT.

The V call is TRBV28, the J call TRBJ2-5, with D unresolved. V was shortened by 5 bases and J by 7 bases, with 17 bases between the two germline ends. The CDR3 is 14 amino acids. Germline-derived CDR1 and CDR2 are MDHEN and SYDVKM. CDR3 protein: CASSPLQQTMTQYF. CDR3 DNA sequence: TGTGCCAGCAGTCCCCTACAGCAAACCATGACCCAGTACTTC.

CDR3 residues: CASSSQSGQENYGYTF. CDR3 DNA: TGTGCCAGCAGCTCCCAATCGGGACAGGAGAACTATGGCTACACCTTC. The V call is TRBV9, the J call TRBJ1-2; 8 bases match TRBD1. The length of the CDR3 is 16 residues. Trimming removed 4 bases from V and 2 bases from J; junction bases left unmatched: 10. Germline assignment: CDR1 SGDLS and CDR2 YYNGEE.

The chain uses TRBV3-1 (or the pseudogene TRBV3-2) and TRBJ1-3; D is ambiguous. The V gene's germline CDR1 is LGHDT and CDR2 YNNKEL (reference sequence). V was trimmed by 9 bases and J by 9 bases, leaving 9 bases between them. The CDR3 is made up of 10 amino acids. CDR3 protein: CASRGVTIYF. CDR3 nucleotides: TGTGCCAGTCGGGGAGTCACCATATATTTT.